These T cell receptor beta chains were read from a single sample in a study of blood T cell repertoires in COVID-19. Assay used: immunoSEQ multiplex PCR; TCRdb lists only in-frame clones, some missing. In the table there are more than 150,000 clones, around 89% of which are singletons. Sequences were obtained from peripheral blood. Receptors were obtained from a man in his 60s with acute or convalescent COVID-19. Each CDR3 is given with its conserved first and last residue. D genes are given only for firm matches. Part of the rows lack a size; the others show once, few, many or a class for expanded clones.

clone size	V gene	J gene	D gene	CDR3 protein	CDR3 DNA
NA	TRBV4-2	TRBJ1-3	NA	CASSQDATAGNTIYF	TGTGCCAGCAGCCAAGATGCAACGGCTGGAAACACCATATATTTT
NA	TRBV29-1	TRBJ1-1	NA	CSVEDPGRGSEAFF	TGCAGCGTTGAAGATCCGGGCAGGGGAAGTGAAGCTTTCTTT
once	TRBV19	TRBJ1-2	TRBD1	CASSISGGGGPNYGYTF	TGTGCCAGTAGTATATCAGGGGGAGGCGGCCCTAACTATGGCTACACCTTC
NA	TRBV5-5	TRBJ2-2	TRBD2	CASSSPLQPAGGNTGELFF	TGTGCCAGCAGCTCCCCCCTGCAGCCCGCGGGGGGGAACACCGGGGAGCTGTTTTTT
NA	TRBV6-5	TRBJ1-2	NA	CASSSTVEGYTF	TGTGCCAGCAGTTCCACCGTTGAGGGCTACACCTTC
NA	TRBV3-1/TRBV3-2	TRBJ1-1	NA	CASSLRIGAEAFF	TGTGCCAGCAGCCTCCGTATAGGGGCTGAAGCTTTCTTT
once	TRBV7-9	TRBJ1-3	NA	CASSLQGGPGNTIYF	TGTGCCAGCAGCTTACAAGGGGGTCCTGGAAACACCATATATTTT
NA	TRBV7-8	TRBJ1-5	NA	CASSLVGGLGNQPQHF	TGTGCCAGCAGCTTAGTGGGAGGACTTGGCAATCAGCCCCAGCATTTT
once	TRBV18	TRBJ1-6	TRBD1	CASSPKPITGQTNSPLHF	TGTGCCAGCTCACCCAAACCAATAACGGGACAGACTAATTCACCCCTCCACTTT
few	TRBV19	TRBJ1-2	NA	CASSGGIGGYTF	TGTGCCAGTAGTGGGGGGATCGGCGGCTACACCTTC
NA	TRBV7-8	TRBJ1-1	NA	CASSFGFRGNTEAFF	TGTGCCAGCAGCTTCGGATTCAGGGGTAACACTGAAGCTTTCTTT
NA	TRBV12-3/TRBV12-4	TRBJ2-3	NA	CASTSTDTQYF	TGTGCCAGCACGAGCACAGATACGCAGTATTTT
NA	TRBV7-9	TRBJ2-3	TRBD1	CASSLARGQGDTQYF	TGTGCCAGCAGCTTAGCCAGGGGGCAGGGAGATACGCAGTATTTT
NA	TRBV7-9	TRBJ1-5	TRBD1	CASSSGQGTQPQHF	TGTGCCAGCAGCTCTGGACAGGGGACACAGCCCCAGCATTTT
NA	TRBV19	TRBJ1-1	NA	CASSILGGGMNTEAFF	TGTGCCAGTAGTATCTTGGGGGGAGGGATGAACACTGAAGCTTTCTTT
NA	TRBV6-6	TRBJ1-2	NA	CASSYNQGANYGYTF	TGTGCCAGCAGTTACAATCAGGGCGCCAACTATGGCTACACCTTC
NA	TRBV7-2	TRBJ1-5	NA	CASSLSPAAQPQHF	TGTGCCAGCAGCTTATCGCCGGCGGCTCAGCCCCAGCATTTT
NA	TRBV6-6	TRBJ1-2	NA	CASSPSTRAVEGYTF	TGTGCCAGCAGCCCATCGACCAGGGCCGTGGAGGGCTACACCTTC
once	TRBV5-1	TRBJ2-7	TRBD2	CASSLSLAGDEQYF	TGCGCCAGCAGCTTATCCCTAGCGGGGGACGAGCAGTACTTC
NA	TRBV18	TRBJ1-5	NA	CASSPVFINQPQHF	TGTGCCAGCTCACCAGTTTTTATTAATCAGCCCCAGCATTTT
NA	TRBV1	TRBJ1-2	NA	CTDGTAYLNYGYTF	TGCACCGATGGGACAGCATACTTAAACTATGGCTACACCTTC
NA	TRBV27	TRBJ2-6	NA	CASSLLARGTSLPGANVLTF	TGTGCCAGCAGTTTATTGGCCAGGGGAACTAGTTTACCCGGGGCCAACGTCCTGACTTTC
NA	TRBV5-1	TRBJ2-1	TRBD2	CASSPREISYNEQFF	TGCGCCAGCAGCCCGCGGGAGATCTCCTACAATGAGCAGTTCTTC
NA	TRBV5-1	TRBJ2-3	TRBD2	CASSLGSSGVGTDTQYF	TGCGCCAGCAGCTTGGGGTCTAGCGGGGTAGGCACAGATACGCAGTATTTT
NA	TRBV30	TRBJ1-5	TRBD1	CAWSTGDHQPQHF	TGTGCCTGGTCGACAGGGGACCATCAGCCCCAGCATTTT
NA	TRBV19	TRBJ1-5	NA	CASSIEGTGSNQPQHF	TGTGCCAGTAGTATAGAGGGCACGGGAAGCAATCAGCCCCAGCATTTT
NA	TRBV2	TRBJ1-1	TRBD1	CASSEQQGAGTEAFF	TGTGCCAGCAGTGAACAACAGGGGGCAGGCACTGAAGCTTTCTTT
NA	TRBV6-6	TRBJ1-1	NA	CASSYVVEFMNTEAFF	TGTGCCAGCAGTTACGTTGTAGAATTCATGAACACTGAAGCTTTCTTT
once	TRBV6-5	TRBJ1-2	TRBD1	CASSYNDRAPNYGYTF	TGTGCCAGCAGTTACAACGACAGGGCCCCTAACTATGGCTACACCTTC
NA	TRBV2	TRBJ1-3	NA	CASRKTGRSGNTIYF	TGTGCCAGCAGGAAGACAGGACGCTCTGGAAACACCATATATTTT
NA	TRBV11-2	TRBJ2-7	NA	CASSLSSVEQYF	TGTGCCAGCAGCTTATCCTCCGTCGAGCAGTACTTC
NA	TRBV29-1	TRBJ1-2	TRBD1	CSGQGMQDGYTF	TGCAGCGGACAGGGGATGCAGGACGGCTACACCTTC
NA	TRBV5-1	TRBJ2-1	NA	CASSFAPGATSYNEQFF	TGCGCCAGCAGCTTTGCCCCGGGAGCCACCTCCTACAATGAGCAGTTCTTC
NA	TRBV10-2	TRBJ2-1	NA	CASSDSGLAVSYNEQFF	TGCGCCAGCAGTGATTCTGGCTTAGCGGTTTCCTACAATGAGCAGTTCTTC
NA	TRBV7-2	TRBJ2-5	NA	CASSLERRETQYF	TGTGCCAGCAGCTTAGAACGGCGGGAGACCCAGTACTTC
once	TRBV30	TRBJ2-1	NA	CAWSLGAVEQFF	TGTGCCTGGAGCCTAGGCGCGGTTGAGCAGTTCTTC
once	TRBV24-1	TRBJ1-2	TRBD1	CATSDDRRDREYGYTF	TGTGCCACCAGTGATGACCGCCGGGACAGGGAATATGGCTACACCTTC
NA	TRBV25-1	TRBJ1-5	NA	CASSSGSGVQHF	TGTGCCAGCAGCTCCGGAAGTGGAGTCCAGCATTTT
NA	TRBV18	TRBJ2-1	TRBD2	CASSPRTSGYNEQFF	TGTGCCAGCTCACCAAGGACTAGCGGTTACAATGAGCAGTTCTTC
NA	TRBV5-1	TRBJ2-7	TRBD1	CASSLEDRGSYEQYF	TGCGCCAGCAGCTTGGAGGACAGGGGCTCCTACGAGCAGTACTTC
NA	TRBV10-2	TRBJ1-1	TRBD1	CASRDRQGRWAEAFF	TGCGCCAGCAGGGACAGACAGGGGAGATGGGCTGAAGCTTTCTTT
once	TRBV6-2/TRBV6-3	TRBJ2-7	TRBD2	CASSPLGGSSYEQYF	TGTGCCAGCAGTCCCCTCGGGGGGAGCTCCTACGAGCAGTACTTC
few	TRBV9	TRBJ1-4	TRBD1	CASSSQGQANEKLFF	TGTGCCAGCAGCTCCCAGGGACAGGCTAATGAAAAACTGTTTTTT
NA	TRBV18	TRBJ1-2	NA	CASSLTEGPVDYGYTF	TGTGCCAGCTCACTCACGGAGGGGCCGGTAGACTATGGCTACACCTTC
NA	TRBV9	TRBJ1-1	TRBD1	CASSVGTGGPEAFF	TGTGCCAGCAGCGTGGGAACAGGGGGCCCTGAAGCTTTCTTT